This TCR beta chain was documented in a study of beta chain features in type 1 diabetes. Study at large: Patients did not differ from healthy donors in age, gender or cell yield. Whole-study results and caveats: Across all four CD4+ subsets, people with type 1 diabetes showed modestly shorter TCRB CDR3s. VDJ junctions in type 1 diabetes patients carried more deletions and fewer insertions.

Investigators reverse transcribed all isolated RNA, so they sequenced expressed TCRB transcripts. An average of approximately 3.6 million reads was obtained for naive, central memory and regulatory T cell samples. The data were produced by immunoSEQ multiplex PCR, yet TCRdb's version contains in-frame clones alone and is incomplete. Here the sample spans approximately 600,000 clones, around 12% being singletons. The germline V gene has CDR1 LGHNA and CDR2 YSLEER. The CDR3 loop spans 14 amino acids. V lost 0 bases and J lost 1, with 7 bases in between. This clone occurred a few times. What it binds is not known. CD45RO/CCR7/CD25/CD127/CD95/CD27 separated CD4+ naive, central memory, regulatory and stem cell-like memory cells by sorting.

The chain links TRBV4-3 to TRBJ2-7; D unresolved. The receptor's source is a man in his thirties or forties with type 1 diabetes. The sequencing input was naive CD4+ T cells from blood. CDR3 amino acids: CASSQERGSYEQYF. CDR3 bases: TGCGCCAGCAGCCAAGAAAGAGGATCCTACGAGCAGTACTTC.